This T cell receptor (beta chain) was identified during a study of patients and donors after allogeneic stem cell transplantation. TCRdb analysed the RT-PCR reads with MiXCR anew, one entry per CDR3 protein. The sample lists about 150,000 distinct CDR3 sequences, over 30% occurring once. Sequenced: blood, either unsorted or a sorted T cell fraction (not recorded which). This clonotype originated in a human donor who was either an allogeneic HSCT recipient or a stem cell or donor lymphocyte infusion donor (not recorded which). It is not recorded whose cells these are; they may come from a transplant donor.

The CDR3 is CASSVAPTRAGGEKLFF. In DNA form, the CDR3 reads TGTGCCAGCAGCGTGGCTCCGACCAGGGCCGGGGGTGAAAAACTGTTTTTT. This chain joins TRBV9 and TRBJ1-4, with TRBD1 as a possible D gene (5 bases). CDR1 is SGDLS, CDR2 YYNGEE, per germline. V was clipped by 2 bases and J by 7 bases, with 21 bases between them. The CDR3 is made up of 17 amino acids. The full variable domain, its missing parts supplied by reference TRBV9 and TRBJ1-4, is DSGVTQTPKHLITATGQRVTLRCSPRSGDLSVYWYQQSLDQGLQFLIQYYNGEERAKGNILERFSAQQFPDLHSELNLSSLELGDSALYFCASSVAPTRAGGEKLFFGSGTQLSVL.